This is a list of T cell receptor beta chains from one sample in a study of blood T cell repertoires in COVID-19. Here immunoSEQ multiplex PCR was the method, and the copy in TCRdb shows in-frame clones only, minus some. Seen here are 55,000 to 80,000 clones, 88% observed once, and the top ten hold around 30%. Material for sequencing was peripheral blood. The receptors were sampled from a man in his fifties with acute or convalescent COVID-19. Both conserved end residues are part of each CDR3. A D gene is named only where the DNA matches it firmly. Clone size is not always given. Where it is, it says once, few, many or a class for expanded clones.

11	TRBV27	TRBJ2-2	NA	NA	TGTGCCAGCAGCGGGACCGGGGAGCTGTTTTTT	CASSGTGELFF
13	TRBV7-9	TRBJ2-1	NA	NA	TGTGCCAGCAAGAGGGGGAGCAACAATGAGCAGTTCTTC	CASKRGSNNEQFF
15	TRBV24-1	TRBJ2-3	NA	once	TGTGCCACCAGTGATCGGGGGGCTAGCACAGATACGCAGTATTTT	CATSDRGASTDTQYF
12	TRBV6-6	TRBJ2-7	NA	once	TGTGCCAGCAGTTCCGACTCGAGCGAGCAGTACTTC	CASSSDSSEQYF
13	TRBV24-1	TRBJ2-1	TRBD1	NA	TGTGCCACCAGTGCAGGGGGACGGAGTGAGCAGTTCTTC	CATSAGGRSEQFF
13	TRBV11-2	TRBJ2-7	TRBD1	NA	TGTGCCAGCAGCCCCGGGACAGCCCTCGAGCAGTACTTC	CASSPGTALEQYF
15	TRBV4-1	TRBJ2-2	NA	once	TGCGCCAGCAGCCAAGACAGGGTCTTTGGCGGGGAGCTGTTTTTT	CASSQDRVFGGELFF
17	TRBV10-3	TRBJ1-5	NA	NA	TGTGCCAGCGCCGCGGACAGCCAAAAAACGAGCAATCAGCCCCAGCATTTT	CASAADSQKTSNQPQHF
14	TRBV4-1	TRBJ2-2	NA	few	TGCGCCAGCAGCCAAGGAGCGAACACCGGGGAGCTGTTTTTT	CASSQGANTGELFF
13	TRBV5-1	TRBJ1-1	NA	NA	TGCGCCAGCAGGGAGGCCCTGGACACTGAAGCTTTCTTT	CASREALDTEAFF
13	TRBV28	TRBJ2-2	NA	NA	TGTGCCAGCAGTTCACGGGGTTCTGGGGAGCTGTTTTTT	CASSSRGSGELFF
14	TRBV9	TRBJ1-2	NA	NA	TGTGCCAGCAGCGTAGATAGCAGTAACTATGGCTACACCTTC	CASSVDSSNYGYTF
13	TRBV5-4	TRBJ2-4	NA	NA	TGTGCCAGCAGCTTGAAAGGAGAGGACATTCAGTACTTC	CASSLKGEDIQYF
12	TRBV28	TRBJ2-7	NA	NA	TGTGCCAGCAGGGAGAGCTCCTACGAGCAGTACTTC	CASRESSYEQYF
15	TRBV18	TRBJ2-7	NA	NA	TGTGCCAGCTCATTAGATTTGCAGGGTTCCTACGAGCAGTACTTC	CASSLDLQGSYEQYF
15	TRBV5-1	TRBJ2-5	TRBD2	NA	TGCGCCAGCAGCTTTTCGGGGGGGCCGAAAGAGACCCAGTACTTC	CASSFSGGPKETQYF
13	TRBV6-5	TRBJ2-7	NA	NA	TGTGCCAGCAGCCAGGGTCTCTCCTACGAGCAGTACTTC	CASSQGLSYEQYF
14	TRBV5-6	TRBJ1-1	TRBD1	NA	TGTGCCAGCAGCAAATACAGGGGGAACACTGAAGCTTTCTTT	CASSKYRGNTEAFF
15	TRBV5-6	TRBJ1-2	NA	NA	TGTGCCAGCAGCACATACAGTCGACCTAACTATGGCTACACCTTC	CASSTYSRPNYGYTF
15	TRBV6-5	TRBJ1-1	NA	NA	TGTGCCAGCAGTTACTCGATGGGGGGGAAAACTGAAGCTTTCTTT	CASSYSMGGKTEAFF